Below, 21 T cell receptor beta chains from the same sample are listed, as sequenced in a study of prognosis after radiotherapy for stage I lung cancer. Genomic DNA served as the source from which two-round multiplex PCR generated TCR beta CDR3 amplicons. Amplification during the initial PCR round employed primers specific to each TRBV and TRBJ gene. TCRdb called the multiplex PCR reads again in MiXCR, with one record for every CDR3 protein. The sample yields fewer than 35,000 distinct CDR3 sequences, over 45% seen once. The input for sequencing was PBMCs, taken before or after stereotactic body radiation therapy (not recorded which). The receptors derive from a donor older than 45 with non-small cell lung cancer.

By share of the sample, this clonotype is medium-sized (0.01 to 0.1%). The gene calls are TRBV11-2 and TRBJ1-2; D remains unclear. Trimming took 0 bases from V and 6 from J, leaving 8 bases between them. The CDR3 extends over 13 amino acids. Germline-derived CDR1 and CDR2 are SGHAT and FQNNGV. CDR3 nucleotides: TGTGCCAGCAGCTTAGATCTTGGGGATGGCTACACCTTC. It encodes CASSLDLGDGYTF.

At least ten counts were recorded for this clonotype. This rearrangement joins TRBV20-1 to TRBJ2-7; tentatively, D is TRBD1 (6 bases). Germline V gene sequence: CDR1 DFQATT, CDR2 SNEGSKA (reference sequence). CDR3 length: 14 residues. The ends were cut back, 6 bases at V and 5 bases at J, with 20 bases in the middle. CDR3 loop: CSAEGQGFVHEQYF. The DNA of the CDR3 is TGCAGTGCCGAGGGTCAGGGGTTTGTCCACGAGCAGTACTTC.

This clonotype was seen at least ten times. The chain has TRBV11-1 and TRBJ2-7, with 8 bases matching TRBD1. The CDR3 sequence is 14 residues long. Germline V gene data show CDR1 as SGHAT and CDR2 as FQDESV (reference sequence). V dropped 6 bases and J dropped 6; count of bases not matched to a gene: 10. The CDR3 DNA reads TGTGCCAGCAGGATGGACAGGGCTTTCGGCGAGCAGTACTTC. Protein product: CASRMDRAFGEQYF.

Details on this clonotype: A read error likely explains this, since a far larger clone differs by one base. V and J are TRBV6-4 and TRBJ2-2; possibly TRBD2 for D (5 bases). The germline V gene has CDR1 MRHNA and CDR2 SNTAGT. The CDR3 totals 12 residues. With 5 bases removed from V and 10 bases from J, the gap between germline ends came to 11 bases. This chain's CDR3 is CASSPWGVELFF. The CDR3 bases are TGTGCCAGCAGTCCTTGGGGAGTGGAGCTGTTTTTT.

The rearrangement uses TRBV6-1 and TRBJ1-6; D gene unclear. The CDR3 sequence is 14 residues long. Looked up from germline, CDR1 is MNHNS and CDR2 is SASEGT. V dropped 2 bases and J dropped 10 bases, with 12 bases sitting between them. The CDR3 DNA follows: TGTGCCAGCAGTGAAACTCAAAATGGGTCACCCCTCCACTTT. Protein product: CASSETQNGSPLHF.

This clonotype was observed a handful of times. V and J are TRBV30 and TRBJ1-6; 9 positions match TRBD1. In germline, CDR1 is GTSNPN, CDR2 SVGIG (reference sequence). This CDR3 has 15 amino acids. Trimming took 3 bases from V and 7 from J; bases not matched to a gene: 7. The CDR3 sequence: CAWSLQGAGNSPLHF. In DNA form, the CDR3 reads TGTGCCTGGAGCCTACAGGGGGCAGGGAATTCACCCCTCCACTTT.

This clonotype was seen many times. The chain employs TRBV7-3 and TRBJ2-5; D possibly corresponds to TRBD1 (6 bases). Germline lookup yields CDR1 SGHTA and CDR2 FQGTGA. The V gene lost 5 bases and the J gene lost 2 bases, with 9 bases spanning the gap. This CDR3 spans 13 amino acids. Written as DNA, the CDR3 is TGTGCCAGCAGCGCCACAGGGCAAGAGACCCAGTACTTC. It yields the protein CASSATGQETQYF.

This clonotype was observed many times. V and J are TRBV18 and TRBJ2-3; the D is unclear. Germline lookup yields CDR1 KGHSH and CDR2 LQKENI. Between the trimmed V and J ends, which lost 4 bases and 2 bases, there was a span of 7 bases. The CDR3 length is 13 residues. CDR3 protein: CASSLTTTDTQYF. Here the CDR3 DNA reads TGTGCCAGCTCACTCACAACCACAGATACGCAGTATTTT. The entire variable domain, with the rest obtained from reference TRBV18 and TRBJ2-3, is as follows: NAGVMQNPRHLVRRRGQEARLRCSPMKGHSHVYWYRQLPEEGLKFMVYLQKENIIDESGMPKERFSAEFPKEGPSILRIQQVVRGDSAAYFCASSLTTTDTQYFGPGTRLTVL.

Comments on this clonotype: A junction end diverges from the germline sequence, so it may reflect a read error. The chain joins TRBV5-1 to TRBJ1-2; D possibly corresponds to TRBD1 (6 bases). CDR3 size: 14 residues. CDR1 SGHRS and CDR2 YFSETQ come from the germline V gene. CDR3 DNA sequence: TGTGCCAGCAGCTTGGGACATGGGGTCTATGGCTACACCTTC. Translated: CASSLGHGVYGYTF.

On this clonotype: A much larger clone differs from this one at a single base, so this may be a read error. The chain links TRBV10-3 to TRBJ1-2; D possibly corresponds to TRBD1 (5 bases). V lost 3 bases to trimming and J lost 7 bases, with 18 bases between them. The V gene's germline CDR1 is ENHRY and CDR2 SYGVKD. This CDR3 comprises 15 residues. As DNA, the CDR3 is TGTGCCATCAGTGATGACGATAAGGGACTTTTTGGCTACACCTTC. Protein sequence: CAISDDDKGLFGYTF.

This clonotype was counted ten times or more. V usage is TRBV28 and J usage is TRBJ1-2; the D is unclear. The germline V and J ends were trimmed by 1 base and 8 bases, with 8 bases remaining between them. There are 12 residues in the CDR3. Germline CDR1 is MDHEN and CDR2 is SYDVKM. The DNA for the CDR3 is TGTGCCAGCAGTTTATTACGGGAGGGCTACACCTTC. It encodes CASSLLREGYTF.

Turning to this clonotype: Germline and junction disagree at one end, which may indicate a read error. The chain has TRBV6-1 and TRBJ2-3; no definite D call. The CDR3 loop spans 14 amino acids. Germline V gene data show CDR1 as MNHNS and CDR2 as SASEGT. This chain's CDR3 is CANRGSGIADTHYF. CDR3 in DNA: TGTGCCAACAGAGGATCAGGCATCGCAGATACGCATTATTTT.

With respect to this clonotype: Just one base apart from a much larger clone, this may be a read error. V and J are TRBV20-1 and TRBJ2-7; no firm D call. The CDR3 totals 14 residues. Looked up from germline, CDR1 is DFQATT and CDR2 is SNEGSKA (reference sequence). The V end was cut by 2 bases, the J end by 3 bases, with 14 bases between. CDR3: CSARRDWRYYEQYF. For the CDR3, the DNA is TGCAGTGCTAGAAGAGACTGGCGGTACTACGAGCAGTACTTC.

As concerns this clonotype: A junction end diverges from the germline sequence, so it may reflect a read error. For the CDR3, the DNA is TGTGCCACCAGCAGAGGGGCGGTTAGCTCCTACGATCAGTACTTC. This translates into CATSRGAVSSYDQYF. V is TRBV15 and J is TRBJ2-7; no clear D gene. This CDR3 has 15 amino acids. Germline V CDR1 and CDR2: LNHNV, YYDKDF (reference sequence).

The table lists this clonotype with many counts. The J gene is TRBJ1-1, the V gene TRBV10-3; possible D gene TRBD1, 6 bases. The V end was cut by 10 bases, the J end by 3 bases, with 12 bases between. Germline-derived CDR1 and CDR2 are ENHRY and SYGVKD. The CDR3 consists of 12 residues. CDR3 DNA: TGTGCCACCAGCAGGGGATACACTGAAGCTTTCTTT. It specifies CATSRGYTEAFF.

The chain uses TRBV11-2 and TRBJ1-1; the D is unclear. Trimming left V 0 bases short and J 3 bases short, with 5 bases between. The CDR3 is made up of 13 amino acids. The germline V gene has CDR1 SGHAT and CDR2 FQNNGV. CDR3: CASSLDIDTEAFF. The CDR3 bases are TGTGCCAGCAGCTTAGATATCGACACTGAAGCTTTCTTT.

The CDR3 DNA sequence: TGCGCCAGCAGCCAAGGTCGATTAGGACAGATTAACACTGAAGCTTTCTTT. It codes for CASSQGRLGQINTEAFF. V usage is TRBV4-1 and J usage is TRBJ1-1, with D possibly TRBD1 on 6 matching bases. The CDR3 sequence is 17 residues long. Between the trimmed V and J ends, which lost 1 base and 2 bases, there was a span of 17 bases. Looked up from germline, CDR1 is MGHRA and CDR2 is YSYEKL.

Comments on this clonotype: A far larger clone is just one base off, so this is likely a read error. V is TRBV6-5 and J is TRBJ2-7; tentative D call: TRBD2 (5 bases). Trimming took off 6 bases at V and 4 bases at J, with 13 bases between the two ends. The germline CDR1 and CDR2 sequences are MNHEY and SVGAGI. The CDR3 has 13 residues. In nucleotides, the CDR3 is TGTGCCAGCAGGGTTAGCGTGAATTACGAGCAGTACTTC. Residues: CASRVSVNYEQYF.

This clonotype was found many times. J is TRBJ1-1 and V is TRBV5-1, with D uncertain. This CDR3 is 14 amino acids long. V shed 0 bases and J shed 0 bases, with 6 bases lying between them. Germline lookup yields CDR1 SGHRS and CDR2 YFSETQ. The CDR3 DNA follows: TGCGCCAGCAGCTTGGACGGCATGAACACTGAAGCTTTCTTT. Translating it yields CASSLDGMNTEAFF.

This clonotype appeared many times. The chain is built from TRBV10-3 and TRBJ2-1; 8 positions match TRBD2. The V and J ends lost 11 bases and 0 bases, in that order; junction bases with no gene match: 6. The CDR3 loop spans 14 amino acids. CDR1 ENHRY and CDR2 SYGVKD come from the germline V gene. The DNA for the CDR3 is TGTGCCTCCCAAAGCGGGAGCTCCTACAATGAGCAGTTCTTC. This sequence encodes CASQSGSSYNEQFF.

As regards this clonotype: This sequence is one base from a far larger clone and is likely a read error. This CDR3 is missing its conserved last phenylalanine or tryptophan, likely due to a read error. The rearrangement links TRBV6-4 to TRBJ2-1; D gene uncertain. Germline CDR1 MRHNA, CDR2 SNTAGT. This CDR3 has 12 amino acids. Trimming pared 6 bases from V and 8 bases from J, leaving 11 bases between. DNA for the CDR3: TGTGCCAGCAGAGCCCGTGTGGATGAGCAGTTCTCC. Its translation is CASRARVDEQFS.